This T cell receptor beta chain was sequenced for a study of blood T cell repertoires in COVID-19. Study in general: There were acute and convalescent COVID-19 samples, and they came from the United States, Italy and Spain. In each case, the material was cDNA or gDNA derived from T cells, B-cell-depleted T cells, or PBMCs.

Authors' data handling: Amplified reference gene primers provided the basis for estimating nucleated cell counts. Repertoires were generated with immunoSEQ multiplex PCR, while TCRdb's copy carries only in-frame clones and drops some. V and J calls and clone size are those listed in that table; D and trimming were worked out from the DNA. The data contain around 120,000 clones, roughly 69% of them singletons. In germline, CDR1 is SGHKS, CDR2 YYEKEE (reference sequence). This CDR3 has 13 residues. With 4 bases removed from V and 7 bases from J, the gap between germline ends came to 15 bases. This clone was observed at least ten times.

The specimen was peripheral blood. The source of this sequence is an elderly man with acute or convalescent COVID-19. V and J are TRBV5-5 and TRBJ2-7, with D hard to call. For the CDR3, the DNA is TGTGCCAGCAGCATGGACGTCGTCGGGGAGCAGTACTTC. Amino acid sequence: CASSMDVVGEQYF.